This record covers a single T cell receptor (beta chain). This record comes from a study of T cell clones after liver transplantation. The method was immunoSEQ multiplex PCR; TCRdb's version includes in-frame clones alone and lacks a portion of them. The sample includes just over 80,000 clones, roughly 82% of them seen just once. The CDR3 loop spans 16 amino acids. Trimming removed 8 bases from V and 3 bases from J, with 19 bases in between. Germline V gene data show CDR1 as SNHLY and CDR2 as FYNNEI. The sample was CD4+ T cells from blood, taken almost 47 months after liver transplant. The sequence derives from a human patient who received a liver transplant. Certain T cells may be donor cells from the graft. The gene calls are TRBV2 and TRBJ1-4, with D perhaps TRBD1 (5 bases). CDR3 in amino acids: CASLLRRGSPNEKLFF. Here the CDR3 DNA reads TGTGCCAGCCTACTCCGAAGGGGCTCCCCTAATGAAAAACTGTTTTTT.